The present T cell receptor (beta chain) was sequenced within a study of T cell responses to AZD1222 COVID-19 vaccine. Here immunoSEQ multiplex PCR was the method, and the copy in TCRdb shows in-frame clones only, minus some. The sample contains 90,000 to 110,000 clones, 87% of which appear only once. General observations from the study: At baseline, seropositivity was found in only six or seven AZD1222 recipients. Donor demographics were predominantly white British with a female majority; clonal diversity may be underestimated. Spike-specific TCRs gained breadth and depth after people received two AZD1222 doses.

Germline V lookup: CDR1 MGHDK, CDR2 SYGVNS. Trimming removed 1 base at V and 1 base at J, with 4 bases between. This CDR3 is built from 13 residues. Of note for this clone: As yet, its antigen is unknown.

The chain couples TRBV25-1 to TRBJ1-1, with no clear D. This material consisted of peripheral blood, taken 28 days after the second AZD1222 dose. The source is an adult who received the AZD1222 COVID-19 vaccine. The CDR3 is CASSELGNTEAFF. For the CDR3, the DNA is TGTGCCAGCAGTGAATTGGGGAACACTGAAGCTTTCTTT.